The clone carrying this T cell receptor (beta chain) was seen just once. This sample was taken from a study of OX40 agonist ivuxolimab in advanced cancers. The CDR3 has 11 amino acids. V shed 5 bases and J shed 9 bases, with 11 bases lying between them. Germline V gene data show CDR1 as LNHDA and CDR2 as SQIVND (reference sequence). Repertoires were generated with immunoSEQ multiplex PCR, while TCRdb's copy carries only in-frame clones and drops some. Here the sample spans around 67,000 clones, roughly nine tenths being singletons. The sequences come from CD4+ or CD8+ T cells sorted from blood, collected in a trial of the OX40 agonist ivuxolimab. The sequence came from an adult with an advanced solid tumor such as melanoma, head and neck, liver or kidney cancer. The chain is built from TRBV19 and TRBJ2-7, with D hard to call. The CDR3 is CASSPTTRQYF. The CDR3 bases are TGTGCCAGTAGTCCCACCACGCGGCAGTACTTC. Combining the CDR3 with reference TRBV19 and TRBJ2-7 gives the whole variable domain DGGITQSPKYLFRKEGQNVTLSCEQNLNHDAMYWYRQDPGQGLRLIYYSQIVNDFQKGDIAEGYSVSREKKESFPLTVTSAQKNPTAFYLCASSPTTRQYFGPGTRLTVT.